This TCR beta chain is from a study of radiotherapy plus CTLA-4 blockade in lung cancer. Study context: With approximately 30% of patients having disease control, objective responses were seen in about 17%.

Data came from immunoSEQ multiplex PCR; TCRdb stores just in-frame clones and leaves some out. The repertoire includes more than 95,000 clones, about four fifths of them detected once, and 4.5% to 6.5% sits in the top ten. The CDR3 has 15 amino acids. J gave up 0 bases and V 5 bases, and 3 bases lay outside the gene matches. Germline CDR1 and CDR2: SGHTA and FQGNSA. With respect to this clone: The antigen is undetermined.

General study results and limits: Peripheral blood showed expansion of tumor-derived TCR clones after radiotherapy and ipilimumab. Interferon-beta and early blood T cell clone dynamics reportedly predicted response best.

This sequence originates from a human donor with non-small cell lung cancer who had a partial response to radiotherapy plus ipilimumab. The sample in question was peripheral blood, obtained from a patient treated with radiotherapy plus ipilimumab. This rearrangement joins TRBV7-2 to TRBJ2-1; TRBD2 matches at 8 bases. The CDR3 spells CASSASGSSYNEQFF. The CDR3 region has the DNA TGTGCCAGCAGCGCCAGCGGGAGCTCCTACAATGAGCAGTTCTTC.